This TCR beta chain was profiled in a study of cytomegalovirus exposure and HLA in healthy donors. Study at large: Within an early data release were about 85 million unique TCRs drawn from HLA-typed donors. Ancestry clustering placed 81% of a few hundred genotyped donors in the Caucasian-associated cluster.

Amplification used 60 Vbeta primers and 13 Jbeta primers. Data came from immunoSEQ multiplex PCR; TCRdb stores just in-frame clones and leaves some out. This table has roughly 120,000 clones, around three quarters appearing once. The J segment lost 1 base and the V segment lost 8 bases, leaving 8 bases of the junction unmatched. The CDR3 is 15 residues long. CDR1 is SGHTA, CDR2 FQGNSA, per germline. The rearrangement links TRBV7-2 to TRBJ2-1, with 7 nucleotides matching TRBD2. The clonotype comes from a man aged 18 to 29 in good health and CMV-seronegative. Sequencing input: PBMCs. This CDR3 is CASVLGRGSYNEQFF. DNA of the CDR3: TGTGCCAGCGTACTAGGGCGGGGGTCCTACAATGAGCAGTTCTTC.